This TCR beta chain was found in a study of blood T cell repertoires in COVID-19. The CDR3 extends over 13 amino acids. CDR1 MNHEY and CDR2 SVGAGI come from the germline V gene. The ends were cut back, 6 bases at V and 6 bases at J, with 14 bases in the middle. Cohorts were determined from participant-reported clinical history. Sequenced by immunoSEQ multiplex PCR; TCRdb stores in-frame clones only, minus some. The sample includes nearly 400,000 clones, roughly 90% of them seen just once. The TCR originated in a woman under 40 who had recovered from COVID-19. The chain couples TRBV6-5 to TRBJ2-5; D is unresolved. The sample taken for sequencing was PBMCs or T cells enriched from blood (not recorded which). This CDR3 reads CASSVTNGKTQYF. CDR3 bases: TGTGCCAGCAGCGTGACAAATGGAAAGACCCAGTACTTC.